The entry that follows covers one TCR beta chain sequence. It was with unique molecular identifiers that the TCRbeta library was prepared. TCRdb independently ran MiXCR on the PCR reads; one entry per CDR3 protein. The table shows roughly 500,000 distinct CDR3 sequences, with 15% to 20% occurring only once. The length of the CDR3 is 15 residues. Trimming left V 3 bases short and J 2 bases short, with 11 bases between. Germline V CDR1 and CDR2: SGHVS, FNYEAQ. The data derive from a study of T-cell reconstitution after alpha-beta-depleted transplantation in children. The sequencing here drew on PBMCs from the stem cell graft donor, taken from the stem cell graft. V usage is TRBV7-6 and J usage is TRBJ2-1, with D unresolved. The origin of this receptor is a human donor who donated a stem cell graft to a child with acute lymphoblastic leukemia. The CDR3 DNA sequence: TGTGCCAGCAGCTTCATCCGCCTACCCTACAATGAGCAGTTCTTC. Its translation: CASSFIRLPYNEQFF.